Listed here are 27 T cell receptor beta chains from one sample, sequenced in a study of cytomegalovirus exposure and HLA in healthy donors. In the PCR, 60 Vbeta and 13 Jbeta primers were used. The assay was immunoSEQ multiplex PCR, and TCRdb's table has in-frame clones only and misses some. The repertoire has about 180,000 clones, about 81% of them found once; the top ten carry 2% to 2.5%. Sequenced input: PBMCs. The origin of the receptors is a woman aged 25 to 45 in good health and CMV-seronegative.

The V call is TRBV4-1, the J call TRBJ2-3; a weak D match, TRBD2 (5 bases). Germline CDR1 MGHRA, CDR2 YSYEKL. The CDR3 is made up of 15 amino acids. Deletions cut 0 bases from V and 2 bases from J, with 9 bases between. DNA of the CDR3: TGCGCCAGCAGCCAAGAACCGGGGTACACAGATACGCAGTATTTT. It is translated as CASSQEPGYTDTQYF.

This clone was seen only a few times. The chain uses TRBV29-1 and TRBJ1-1; D might be TRBD1 (6 bases). The V end was cut by 6 bases, the J end by 5 bases, with 16 bases between. CDR3 length: 13 amino acids. Germline values: CDR1 SQVTM, CDR2 ANQGSEA. CDR3 loop: CSVPGGGHTEAFF. CDR3 sequence (DNA): TGCAGCGTCCCCGGGGGGGGGCATACTGAAGCTTTCTTT.

In the case of this clone: One junction end does not reproduce the germline sequence, and a read error may be involved. V is TRBV30 and J is TRBJ2-4; TRBD2 is a possible D gene (5 bases). This CDR3 has 13 amino acids. Germline V gives CDR1 GTSNPN, CDR2 SVGIG (reference sequence). Here the CDR3 DNA reads TGTGCCTGCACCAATGAGCGGCAAAACAGTCAGTACTTC. Its protein product is CACTNERQNSQYF.

This chain joins TRBV18 and TRBJ1-2; maybe TRBD1 (5 bases). The germline gives CDR1 KGHSH, CDR2 LQKENI. Trimming took off 6 bases at V and 4 bases at J, with 18 bases between the two ends. CDR3 length: 15 amino acids. The CDR3 loop is CASSPSGEGSYGYTF. The CDR3 coding sequence is TGTGCCAGCTCCCCTTCGGGGGAGGGATCCTATGGCTACACCTTC.

The chain couples TRBV29-1 to TRBJ2-5; 10 nucleotides align to TRBD1. V trimming: 7 bases; J trimming: 6 bases; junction bases outside the gene matches: 8. CDR3 length: 13 residues. The germline V gene has CDR1 SQVTM and CDR2 ANQGSEA. The chain's CDR3 is CSGRQGAIKTQYF. CDR3 DNA sequence: TGCAGCGGCAGACAGGGGGCAATAAAGACCCAGTACTTC. Supplemented by reference TRBV29-1 and TRBJ2-5, the full variable domain reads SAVISQKPSRDICQRGTSLTIQCQVDSQVTMMFWYRQQPGQSLTLIATANQGSEATYESGFVIDKFPISRPNLTFSTLTVSNMSPEDSSIYLCSGRQGAIKTQYFGPGTRLLVL.

This chain uses TRBV9 with TRBJ2-5, with D possibly TRBD2 on 6 matching bases. The CDR3 covers 13 residues. V was pared by 6 bases and J by 3 bases, with 12 bases between. Germline V gene sequence: CDR1 SGDLS, CDR2 YYNGEE. As DNA, the CDR3 is TGTGCCAGCACCCCCGGGACTGAAGAGACCCAGTACTTC. This translates into CASTPGTEETQYF.

This clone was seen once. One end of the junction does not line up with germline, which may come from a read error. V is TRBV7-2 and J is TRBJ2-6; D perhaps matches TRBD1 (6 bases). This CDR3 is built from 18 residues. CDR1 is SGHTA and CDR2 is FQGNSA in the germline V gene. The CDR3 reads CASSLAGGGRSGANGLTF. The CDR3 coding sequence is TGTGCCAGCAGCTTAGCTGGGGGCGGGCGTTCTGGGGCCAACGGCCTGACTTTC.

This chain links TRBV11-3 with TRBJ2-3; D is unclear. The CDR3 is made up of 14 amino acids. The V end was cut by 1 base, the J end by 0 bases, with 5 bases between. The V gene's germline CDR1 is SGHNT and CDR2 YENEEA. The CDR3 reads CASSLGLSTDTQYF. As DNA, the CDR3 is TGTGCCAGCAGCTTAGGTCTCAGCACAGATACGCAGTATTTT. Supplemented by reference TRBV11-3 and TRBJ2-3, the full variable domain reads EAGVVQSPRYKIIEKKQPVAFWCNPISGHNTLYWYLQNLGQGPELLIRYENEEAVDDSQLPKDRFSAERLKGVDSTLKIQPAELGDSAVYLCASSLGLSTDTQYFGPGTRLTVL.

V is TRBV6-5 and J is TRBJ1-6; TRBD1 is a possible D gene (5 bases). This CDR3 has 13 amino acids. From germline, CDR1 is MNHEY and CDR2 SVGAGI. The V end was cut by 6 bases, the J end by 8 bases, with 11 bases between. CDR3 protein: CASRHDSDSPLHF. As DNA, the CDR3 is TGTGCCAGCAGACATGACAGTGATTCACCCCTCCACTTT.

The chain employs TRBV5-5 and TRBJ2-7; D perhaps matches TRBD2 (5 bases). Trimming left V 2 bases short and J 2 bases short, with 14 bases between. This CDR3 has 15 residues. Germline V gene lookup returns CDR1 SGHKS and CDR2 YYEKEE (reference sequence). In nucleotides, the CDR3 is TGTGCCAGCAGCTTAGGACCGGGGAGAGCCTACGAGCAGTACTTC. Protein: CASSLGPGRAYEQYF.

The chain employs TRBV28 and TRBJ2-7, with a weak D call TRBD2 (5 bases). V was clipped by 4 bases and J by 1 base, with 11 bases between them. Germline CDR1 and CDR2: MDHEN and SYDVKM. The CDR3 runs 14 residues. As DNA, the CDR3 is TGTGCCAGCAGTTACGAAAGGAGGTCCTACGAGCAGTACTTC. Translating gives CASSYERRSYEQYF.

This clone was counted once. The chain combines TRBV7-2 with TRBJ1-1; D may be TRBD1 (5 bases). The CDR3 runs 13 residues. Trimming took 1 base from V and 6 from J, leaving 9 bases between them. Germline loops: CDR1 SGHTA, CDR2 FQGNSA. The CDR3 loop reads CASSLVQGAEAFF. The CDR3 coding sequence is TGTGCCAGCAGCTTAGTGCAGGGCGCTGAAGCTTTCTTT.

The rearrangement links TRBV7-9 to TRBJ2-5; TRBD2 matches at 7 bases. Germline lookup yields CDR1 SEHNR and CDR2 FQNEAQ (reference sequence). The CDR3 runs to 15 residues. J lost 1 base, V lost 5 bases, and 7 bases had no gene match. CDR3 amino acids: CASSLGLVGQETQYF. CDR3 DNA sequence: TGTGCCAGCAGCCTCGGACTAGTTGGCCAAGAGACCCAGTACTTC. The full variable domain, rest sourced from reference TRBV7-9 and TRBJ2-5, is DTGVSQNPRHKITKRGQNVTFRCDPISEHNRLYWYRQTLGQGPEFLTYFQNEAQLEKSRLLSDRFSAERPKGSFSTLEIQRTEQGDSAMYLCASSLGLVGQETQYFGPGTRLLVL.

This clone was detected a few times. DNA of the CDR3: TGTGCTACTAGGGACAGGGGGGCTGGAAACACCATATATTTT. Its translation is CATRDRGAGNTIYF. The rearrangement joins TRBV28 to TRBJ1-3, with 11 bases identical to TRBD1. The CDR3 contains 14 residues. The germline V gene has CDR1 MDHEN and CDR2 SYDVKM.

The chain recombines TRBV15 with TRBJ2-7, with 7 bases that match TRBD1. After removal of 6 bases from V and 2 bases from J, the junction contained 13 bases not matched to a gene. Germline assignment: CDR1 LNHNV and CDR2 YYDKDF (reference sequence). The CDR3 loop spans 16 amino acids. CDR3 nucleotide sequence: TGTGCCACCAGTGAGGCGTGGCCGGACAGGCCCTACGAGCAGTACTTC. Amino acids: CATSEAWPDRPYEQYF.

Only a few counts were recorded for this clone. The genes are TRBV27 and TRBJ1-1; D is uncertain. CDR3 size: 14 residues. Between the trimmed V and J ends, which lost 6 bases and 2 bases, there was a span of 13 bases. Per the germline V gene, CDR1 is MNHEY and CDR2 is SMNVEV (reference sequence). The CDR3, as DNA: TGTGCCAGCAGGAGCGGAGGGCTCAACACTGAAGCTTTCTTT. It is translated as CASRSGGLNTEAFF.

The V call is TRBV5-1, the J call TRBJ2-1; TRBD2 matches at 15 bases. From germline, CDR1 is SGHRS and CDR2 YFSETQ. V trimming: 4 bases; J trimming: 8 bases; junction bases outside the gene matches: 10. CDR3 size: 17 residues. CDR3 region: CASSRTSGRAAVYEQFF. CDR3 DNA sequence: TGCGCCAGCAGCCGGACTAGCGGGAGGGCCGCCGTCTATGAGCAGTTCTTC. The variable domain in full, with the rest retrieved from reference TRBV5-1 and TRBJ2-1, is KAGVTQTPRYLIKTRGQQVTLSCSPISGHRSVSWYQQTPGQGLQFLFEYFSETQRNKGNFPGRFSGRQFSNSRSEMNVSTLELGDSALYLCASSRTSGRAAVYEQFFGPGTRLTVL.

V is TRBV2 and J is TRBJ1-2, with 12 positions matching TRBD1. Trimming removed 2 bases from V and 4 bases from J; junction bases left unmatched: 5. Looked up from germline, CDR1 is SNHLY and CDR2 is FYNNEI. The CDR3 consists of 16 residues. The CDR3 reads CASSERGTGGRYGYTF. Written as DNA, the CDR3 is TGTGCCAGCAGTGAACGGGGGACAGGGGGCCGCTATGGCTACACCTTC. The full variable domain, with the rest looked up from reference TRBV2 and TRBJ1-2, is EPEVTQTPSHQVTQMGQEVILRCVPISNHLYFYWYRQILGQKVEFLVSFYNNEISEKSEIFDDQFSVERPDGSNFTLKIRSTKLEDSAMYFCASSERGTGGRYGYTFGSGTRLTVV.

This clone came up once. V usage is TRBV4-3 and J usage is TRBJ2-3, with 8 positions matching TRBD2. Germline trimming cut 1 base from V and 4 bases from J; bases unmatched to any gene: 4. Germline CDR1 reads LGHNA; CDR2 reads YSLEER. The CDR3 is 15 amino acids. The CDR3 bases are TGCGCCAGCAGCCAAGGCAGCGGGAGTGCAGATACGCAGTATTTT. It specifies CASSQGSGSADTQYF.

The sample holds one count of this clone. V gene TRBV5-1 combines with J gene TRBJ2-2; weak D call: TRBD1 (6 bases). The V gene lost 2 bases and the J gene lost 2 bases, with 10 bases spanning the gap. Germline V gives CDR1 SGHRS, CDR2 YFSETQ. This CDR3 region has 15 residues. CDR3 residues: CASSFGGLNTGELFF. DNA for the CDR3: TGCGCCAGCAGCTTTGGGGGCCTTAACACCGGGGAGCTGTTTTTT.

V is TRBV5-5 and J is TRBJ1-3; no firm D call. V was trimmed by 1 base and J by 0 bases, leaving 5 bases between them. Germline V gene data show CDR1 as SGHKS and CDR2 as YYEKEE (reference sequence). The CDR3 spans 14 residues. The CDR3 reads CASSLYGSGNTIYF. The DNA for the CDR3 is TGTGCCAGCAGCTTGTACGGCTCTGGAAACACCATATATTTT.

V gene TRBV7-3 combines with J gene TRBJ2-1; TRBD2 agrees at 7 bases. Trimming took 7 bases from V and 6 from J; bases not matched to a gene: 9. The CDR3 extends over 14 amino acids. The germline V gene has CDR1 SGHTA and CDR2 FQGTGA. This CDR3 reads CASKLSGNFNEQFF. Here the CDR3 DNA reads TGTGCCAGCAAGTTAAGCGGGAACTTCAATGAGCAGTTCTTC.

The genes are TRBV27 and TRBJ2-7, with TRBD2 identical over 11 bases. V was pared by 5 bases and J by 6 bases, with 9 bases of the junction left unmatched. CDR3 length: 15 residues. Germline CDR1 MNHEY, CDR2 SMNVEV (reference sequence). The CDR3, as DNA: TGTGCCAGCAGTGACCGCCCGGGACTAGCGGTCGAGCAGTACTTC. It translates to CASSDRPGLAVEQYF.

This CDR3 is CASSETGADGYTF. The CDR3 region has the DNA TGTGCCAGCAGCGAGACAGGGGCAGATGGCTACACCTTC. The chain links TRBV7-9 to TRBJ1-2; the match to TRBD1 covers 8 bases. Germline V gene data show CDR1 as SEHNR and CDR2 as FQNEAQ (reference sequence). V dropped 5 bases and J dropped 6; count of bases not matched to a gene: 5. The CDR3 is made up of 13 amino acids.

This sequence joins TRBV6-6 and TRBJ2-3; 9 bases agree with TRBD2. CDR1 is MNHNY, CDR2 SVGAGI, per germline (reference sequence). Trimming took 3 bases from V and 2 from J; bases not matched to a gene: 3. The CDR3 totals 15 residues. This chain's CDR3 is CASSYSGSHTDTQYF. The CDR3 nucleotides are TGTGCCAGCAGTTATAGCGGGAGTCACACAGATACGCAGTATTTT.

This rearrangement joins TRBV7-2 to TRBJ2-3; 11 bases line up with TRBD2. This CDR3 region has 16 residues. Germline CDR1 and CDR2: SGHTA and FQGNSA. The junction had 4 bases not matched to a gene; V was cut back by 0 bases and J by 5 bases. CDR3 in amino acids: CASSLALAGVKDTQYF. CDR3 nucleotides: TGTGCCAGCAGCTTAGCACTAGCGGGAGTGAAAGATACGCAGTATTTT. Supplemented by reference TRBV7-2 and TRBJ2-3, the full variable domain reads GAGVSQSPSNKVTEKGKDVELRCDPISGHTALYWYRQSLGQGLEFLIYFQGNSAPDKSGLPSDRFSAERTGGSVSTLTIQRTQQEDSAVYLCASSLALAGVKDTQYFGPGTRLTVL.

The chain couples TRBV15 to TRBJ2-5; TRBD2 matches 9 bases. CDR1 and CDR2 from the germline V gene are LNHNV and YYDKDF (reference sequence). The CDR3 contains 18 residues. The trim removed 3 bases at V and 5 bases at J, leaving 16 bases unmatched. The CDR3 DNA reads as TGTGCCACCAGCAGGGGAAATGGGAAAGCGGGGGGATGGGAGACCCAGTACTTC. It encodes CATSRGNGKAGGWETQYF. The whole variable domain, filled in from reference TRBV15 and TRBJ2-5, reads DAMVIQNPRYQVTQFGKPVTLSCSQTLNHNVMYWYQQKSSQAPKLLFHYYDKDFNNEADTPDNFQSRRPNTSFCFLDIRSPGLGDTAMYLCATSRGNGKAGGWETQYFGPGTRLLVL.